A selection of T cell receptor beta chains follows, all from one sample in a study of CD8 T cells in ankylosing spondylitis. Each CDR3 protein gets one entry after TCRdb re-called the 5' RACE reads with MiXCR. The sample has about 130,000 distinct CDR3 sequences, about 7.3% seen once. Sequencing input: blood, either unsorted or a sorted T cell fraction (not recorded which). These receptors were taken from a female donor with ankylosing spondylitis or in good health (not recorded which). The CDR3 runs from the conserved cysteine through the conserved F or W.

cdr3_length | v_call | cdr3_aa
16 | TRBV27 | CASSLTSGASTDTQYF
14 | TRBV12-3/TRBV12-4 | CASARDTTTDTQYF
18 | TRBV4-2 | CASSQAGTSGGNTDTQYF
14 | TRBV5-1 | CASSLGQAPEGYTF
15 | TRBV12-3/TRBV12-4 | CASSRTGMYTGELFF
12 | TRBV12-3/TRBV12-4 | CASSLVRETQYF
15 | TRBV5-1 | CASSLAGGPHQPQHF
14 | TRBV5-1 | CASSVQGASGELFF
14 | TRBV29-1 | CSVQTESSYNEQFF
14 | TRBV18 | CASSPQGLNTEAFF
15 | TRBV7-8 | CASSPWTTSGETQYF
16 | TRBV18 | CASSREEANYNSPLHF
17 | TRBV7-9 | CASSLEGGLLTGEKLFF
13 | TRBV27 | CASSPGGGHEQYF
14 | TRBV15 | CATRNREGGQPQHF
15 | TRBV4-2 | CASSQDPAANYGYTF
11 | TRBV18 | CASSLREKLFF
13 | TRBV28 | CASSINRGYEQYF
15 | TRBV5-1 | CASSLESIAYNEQFF
12 | TRBV2 | CAFYRDFYGYTF
12 | TRBV10-3 | CAINGATDTQYF
15 | TRBV7-2 | CASSLASGVEETQYF
13 | TRBV4-1 | CASSRMGTGGYTF
13 | TRBV12-3/TRBV12-4 | CASRSAGFNEQFF
15 | TRBV4-3 | CASSHSGQSDQPQHF
15 | TRBV9 | CASSVDGGPYNEQFF
14 | TRBV30 | CAWGGVTGYNEQFF
12 | TRBV29-1 | CSVGLGSDTQYF
15 | TRBV10-2 | CASSEPNRGGSPLNF
16 | TRBV3-1 | CASSPLPGLGDETQYF
14 | TRBV7-9 | CASSLLGMNTEAFF
16 | TRBV7-3 | CASSLEGSGYTDTQYF
15 | TRBV20-1 | CSALDPGGVNTEAFF
14 | TRBV21-1 | CASRGGQGNYGYTF
18 | TRBV5-1 | CASSLAMEGVGGANVLTF
12 | TRBV7-2 | CASRLTPDEQYF
12 | TRBV7-2 | CASSLILPQAFF
14 | TRBV20-1 | CSARVQTITDTQYF
14 | TRBV5-5 | CASSLQGSPDPLHF
16 | TRBV9 | CASSVSRGGMAEKLFF
15 | TRBV10-3 | CAISVSLTEDYGYTF
15 | TRBV7-2 | CASSPDSQAYQPQHF
13 | TRBV6-1 | CASTESSGNTIYF
15 | TRBV20-1 | CSALPLGGTNEKLFF
15 | TRBV12-3/TRBV12-4 | CASSDPGGRNTEAFF
13 | TRBV14 | CASSPNKGVLAFF
16 | TRBV3-1 | CASSQQQGRLTYEQYF
13 | TRBV30 | CAWRLTNQETQYF
14 | TRBV7-6 | CASSPTGTTGELFF
15 | TRBV27 | CASSLEHRGNQPQHF
14 | TRBV6-2/TRBV6-3 | CASSVGSQADTQYF